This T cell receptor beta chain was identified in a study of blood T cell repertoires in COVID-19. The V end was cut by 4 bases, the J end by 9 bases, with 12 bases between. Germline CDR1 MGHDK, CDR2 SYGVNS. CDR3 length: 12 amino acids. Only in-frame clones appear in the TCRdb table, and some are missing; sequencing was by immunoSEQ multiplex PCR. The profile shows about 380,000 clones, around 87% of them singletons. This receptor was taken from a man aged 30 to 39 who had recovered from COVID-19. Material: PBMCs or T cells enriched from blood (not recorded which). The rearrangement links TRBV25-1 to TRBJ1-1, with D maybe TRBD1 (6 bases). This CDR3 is CASSALQGKAFF. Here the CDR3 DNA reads TGTGCCAGCAGTGCCCTACAGGGTAAAGCTTTCTTT.